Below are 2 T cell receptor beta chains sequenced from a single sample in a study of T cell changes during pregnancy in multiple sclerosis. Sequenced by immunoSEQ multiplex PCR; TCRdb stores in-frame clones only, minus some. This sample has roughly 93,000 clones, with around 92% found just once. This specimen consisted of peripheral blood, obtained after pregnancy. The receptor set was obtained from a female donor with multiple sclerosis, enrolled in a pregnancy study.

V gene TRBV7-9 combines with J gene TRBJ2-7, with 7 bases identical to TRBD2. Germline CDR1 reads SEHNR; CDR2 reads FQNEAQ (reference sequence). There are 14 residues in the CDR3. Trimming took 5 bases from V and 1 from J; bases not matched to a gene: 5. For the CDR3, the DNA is TGTGCCAGCAGCCAAAGACTAGCTTCCTACGAGCAGTACTTC. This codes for CASSQRLASYEQYF. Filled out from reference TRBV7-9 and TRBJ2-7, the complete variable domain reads DTGVSQNPRHKITKRGQNVTFRCDPISEHNRLYWYRQTLGQGPEFLTYFQNEAQLEKSRLLSDRFSAERPKGSFSTLEIQRTEQGDSAMYLCASSQRLASYEQYFGPGTRLTVT.

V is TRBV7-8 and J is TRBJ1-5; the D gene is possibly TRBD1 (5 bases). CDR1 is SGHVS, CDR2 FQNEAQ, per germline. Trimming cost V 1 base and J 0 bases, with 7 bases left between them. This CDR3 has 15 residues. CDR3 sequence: CASSLGGTSNQPQHF. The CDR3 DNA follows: TGTGCCAGCAGCTTAGGGGGCACTAGCAATCAGCCCCAGCATTTT.